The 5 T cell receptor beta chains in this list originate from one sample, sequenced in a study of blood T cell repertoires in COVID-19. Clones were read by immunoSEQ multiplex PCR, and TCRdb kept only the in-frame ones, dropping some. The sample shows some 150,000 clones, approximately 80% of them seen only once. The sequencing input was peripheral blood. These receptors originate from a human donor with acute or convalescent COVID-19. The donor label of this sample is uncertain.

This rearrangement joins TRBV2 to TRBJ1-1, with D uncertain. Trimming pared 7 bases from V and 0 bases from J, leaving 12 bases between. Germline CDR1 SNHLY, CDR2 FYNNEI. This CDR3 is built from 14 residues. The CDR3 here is CASTAVRMNTEAFF. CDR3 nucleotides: TGTGCCAGCACAGCGGTCAGGATGAACACTGAAGCTTTCTTT. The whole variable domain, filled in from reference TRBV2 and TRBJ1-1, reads EPEVTQTPSHQVTQMGQEVILRCVPISNHLYFYWYRQILGQKVEFLVSFYNNEISEKSEIFDDQFSVERPDGSNFTLKIRSTKLEDSAMYFCASTAVRMNTEAFFGQGTRLTVV.

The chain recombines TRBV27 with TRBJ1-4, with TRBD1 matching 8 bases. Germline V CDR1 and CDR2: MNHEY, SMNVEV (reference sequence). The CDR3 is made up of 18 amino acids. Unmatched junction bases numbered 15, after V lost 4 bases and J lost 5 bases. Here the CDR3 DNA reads TGTGCCAGCAGTTATCTCCCCCCTTCACAGGGGGGCAATGAAAAACTGTTTTTT. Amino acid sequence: CASSYLPPSQGGNEKLFF.

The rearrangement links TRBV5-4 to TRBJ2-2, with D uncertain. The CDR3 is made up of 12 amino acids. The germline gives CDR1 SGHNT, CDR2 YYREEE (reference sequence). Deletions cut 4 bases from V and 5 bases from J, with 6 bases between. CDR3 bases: TGTGCCAGCAGCACCACTACCGGGGAGCTGTTTTTT. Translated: CASSTTTGELFF.

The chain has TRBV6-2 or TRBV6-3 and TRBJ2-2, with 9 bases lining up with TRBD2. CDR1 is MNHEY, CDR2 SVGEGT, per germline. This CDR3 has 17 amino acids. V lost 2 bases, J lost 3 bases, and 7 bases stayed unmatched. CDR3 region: CASSYVAGGPDTGELFF. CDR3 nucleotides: TGTGCCAGCAGTTACGTCGCGGGGGGGCCGGACACCGGGGAGCTGTTTTTT.

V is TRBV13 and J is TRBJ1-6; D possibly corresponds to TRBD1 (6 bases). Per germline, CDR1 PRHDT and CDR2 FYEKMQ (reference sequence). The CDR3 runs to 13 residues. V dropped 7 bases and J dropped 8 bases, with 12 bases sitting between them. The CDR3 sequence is CASMRRGYSPLHF. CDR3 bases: TGTGCCAGCATGCGAAGGGGGTATTCACCCCTCCACTTT.